This note documents a single T cell receptor (beta chain) sequence. Per the original data handling: Counts of nucleated cells, estimated from reference gene primer amplification, were obtained. The table came from immunoSEQ multiplex PCR; TCRdb's copy has only in-frame clones and leaves some out. V and J calls and clone size are those listed in that table; D and trimming were worked out from the DNA. The sample contains about 100,000 clones, approximately 85% of which appear only once. This record belongs to a study of blood T cell repertoires in COVID-19. Study-level background: COVID-19 samples, acute and convalescent, were from the United States, Italy and Spain. T cells, B-cell-depleted T cells, or PBMCs supplied cDNA or gDNA.

The CDR3 has 15 amino acids. Trimming took 2 bases from V and 8 from J; bases not matched to a gene: 6. The V gene's germline CDR1 is MRHNA and CDR2 SNTAGT. The gene calls are TRBV6-4 and TRBJ2-1, with 10 bases matching TRBD2. Material for sequencing was peripheral blood. The TCR comes from a woman aged 55-75 years with acute or convalescent COVID-19. Here the CDR3 reads CASSDASGSGHEQFF. In nucleotides, the CDR3 is TGTGCCAGCAGTGACGCTAGCGGGAGTGGGCATGAGCAGTTCTTC.